Presented here are 31 T cell receptor beta chains from one specimen sequenced in a study of blood T cell repertoires in COVID-19. Assay: immunoSEQ multiplex PCR; the TCRdb copy retains only in-frame clones and omits some. The table records some 240,000 clones, about 91% of them present only once. The sample comprised peripheral blood. These receptors were taken from a woman aged 35 to 49 who had recovered from COVID-19.

The chain recombines TRBV6-4 with TRBJ2-3, with a tentative D call TRBD2 (5 bases). The length of the CDR3 is 16 residues. Germline V gene data show CDR1 as MRHNA and CDR2 as SNTAGT. Deletions cut 2 bases from V and 0 bases from J, with 12 bases between. Here the CDR3 reads CASSDRADTSTDTQYF. CDR3 bases: TGTGCCAGCAGTGACCGAGCGGATACTAGCACAGATACGCAGTATTTT.

The V call is TRBV11-2, the J call TRBJ2-1; perhaps TRBD1 as D (6 bases). This CDR3 spans 15 amino acids. V dropped 2 bases and J dropped 0 bases, with 8 bases sitting between them. CDR1 is SGHAT and CDR2 is FQNNGV in the germline V gene. The CDR3 DNA reads TGTGCCAGCAGCTTAAAACAGGGCTCCTACAATGAGCAGTTCTTC. This gives the protein CASSLKQGSYNEQFF.

The chain uses TRBV5-4 and TRBJ1-2; tentatively, D is TRBD1 (6 bases). Trimming shortened V by 1 base and J by 8 bases, and 15 bases separated the two germline ends. The germline V gene encodes CDR1 SGHNT and CDR2 YYREEE (reference sequence). The CDR3 spans 14 residues. The DNA for the CDR3 is TGTGCCAGCAGCTTGCTCGGGGGGCCAAGAGGCTACACCTTC. This codes for CASSLLGGPRGYTF.

The J gene is TRBJ1-1, the V gene TRBV3-1 (or the pseudogene TRBV3-2), with D unresolved. The V end lost 3 bases, the J end lost 1 base, and 6 bases lay between the germline ends. CDR3 length equals 13 residues. Germline-derived CDR1 and CDR2 are LGHDT and YNNKEL (reference sequence). CDR3 sequence: CASSQAENTEAFF. The CDR3 DNA reads TGTGCCAGCAGCCAGGCCGAGAACACTGAAGCTTTCTTT.

The chain joins TRBV20-1 to TRBJ2-7, with a weak D call TRBD2 (5 bases). V was shortened by 5 bases and J by 3 bases, with 8 bases between the two germline ends. Germline assignment: CDR1 DFQATT and CDR2 SNEGSKA (reference sequence). CDR3 size: 11 residues. CDR3 DNA: TGCAGTGCTCTACGGGACTACGAGCAGTACTTC. Translating gives CSALRDYEQYF.

This clone was seen just once. The rearrangement joins TRBV28 to TRBJ2-7, with 7 bases lining up with TRBD2. The CDR3 loop spans 16 amino acids. CDR1 is MDHEN, CDR2 SYDVKM, per germline. Trimming cost V 5 bases and J 5 bases; bases outside gene matches: 15. The CDR3 protein is CASSPPRQRGMHEQYF. The CDR3, as DNA: TGTGCCAGCAGTCCACCCCGACAGCGGGGTATGCACGAGCAGTACTTC.

This sequence joins TRBV19 and TRBJ1-1; a weak D match, TRBD1 (6 bases). The V gene's germline CDR1 is LNHDA and CDR2 SQIVND (reference sequence). Trimming removed 10 bases at V and 7 bases at J, with 13 bases between. This CDR3 has 11 amino acids. Written as DNA, the CDR3 is TGTGCCATCCAAGGCAGGGGTGAAGCTTTCTTT. It translates to CAIQGRGEAFF.

This rearrangement joins TRBV11-2 to TRBJ1-2; tentative D call: TRBD1 (6 bases). Germline V CDR1 and CDR2: SGHAT, FQNNGV. Trimming took off 0 bases at V and 2 bases at J, with 16 bases between the two ends. There are 17 residues in the CDR3. The CDR3 protein is CASSLDGSRGPNYGYTF. CDR3 sequence (DNA): TGTGCCAGCAGCTTAGACGGTAGCAGGGGCCCAAACTATGGCTACACCTTC.

The chain joins TRBV4-1 to TRBJ2-1; TRBD1 matches at 11 bases. The CDR3 runs 15 residues. V was clipped by 6 bases and J by 7 bases; unmatched bases: 8. CDR1 and CDR2 (germline): MGHRA, YSYEKL. CDR3 nucleotide sequence: TGCGCCAGCAGTTATGGACAGGGGGCGCGGAATGAGCAGTTCTTC. Translation: CASSYGQGARNEQFF.

This clone was picked up one time. The V and J genes are TRBV19 and TRBJ1-5; D gene uncertain. This CDR3 contains 13 residues. The germline V and J ends were trimmed by 0 bases and 5 bases, with 5 bases remaining between them. Per germline, CDR1 LNHDA and CDR2 SQIVND (reference sequence). Here the CDR3 DNA reads TGTGCCAGTAGTATAGAGTTATATCAGCCCCAGCATTTT. Its protein is CASSIELYQPQHF.

The chain recombines TRBV30 with TRBJ2-2; 7 nucleotides align to TRBD2. Germline V lookup: CDR1 GTSNPN, CDR2 SVGIG (reference sequence). The CDR3 is 13 residues long. V shed 3 bases and J 4 bases; nucleotides not matched to a gene: 2. This chain's CDR3 is CAWRTSATGELFF. The DNA of the CDR3 is TGTGCCTGGAGAACTAGCGCCACCGGGGAGCTGTTTTTT.

V is TRBV15 and J is TRBJ1-3; D may be TRBD1 (6 bases). The CDR3 sequence is 17 residues long. The V end lost 0 bases, the J end lost 1 base, and 13 bases lay between the germline ends. The V gene's germline CDR1 is LNHNV and CDR2 YYDKDF (reference sequence). The CDR3 nucleotides read TGTGCCACCAGCAGAGACGCTACAGGGCAATCTGGAAACACCATATATTTT. Protein: CATSRDATGQSGNTIYF. The entire variable domain, with the rest obtained from reference TRBV15 and TRBJ1-3, is as follows: DAMVIQNPRYQVTQFGKPVTLSCSQTLNHNVMYWYQQKSSQAPKLLFHYYDKDFNNEADTPDNFQSRRPNTSFCFLDIRSPGLGDTAMYLCATSRDATGQSGNTIYFGEGSWLTVV.

For the CDR3, the DNA is TGTGCCAGCAGGGCTGGGACAGGGTTTTCCGGGGAGCTGTTTTTT. Translation gives CASRAGTGFSGELFF. The V and J genes are TRBV6-5 and TRBJ2-2, with 9 bases identical to TRBD1. Per the germline V gene, CDR1 is MNHEY and CDR2 is SVGAGI. The CDR3 is 15 residues long. V lost 6 bases and J lost 6; bases outside the gene matches: 8.

This sequence joins TRBV12-3 or TRBV12-4 and TRBJ1-2; 9 positions match TRBD1. Trimming removed 2 bases from V and 10 bases from J; junction bases left unmatched: 5. The CDR3 extends over 13 amino acids. In DNA form, the CDR3 reads TGTGCCAGCAGTTTATTGGGGACAGGGAACTACACCTTC. This gives the protein CASSLLGTGNYTF.

V usage is TRBV5-6 and J usage is TRBJ1-1; 7 bases line up with TRBD1. This CDR3 spans 15 amino acids. V trimming: 2 bases; J trimming: 11 bases; junction bases outside the gene matches: 15. Per germline, CDR1 SGHDT and CDR2 YYEEEE. CDR3 amino acids: CASSFSRLKQGNAFF. The CDR3, as DNA: TGTGCCAGCAGCTTCTCGCGCCTTAAACAGGGGAACGCTTTCTTT. The full variable domain, with the rest looked up from reference TRBV5-6 and TRBJ1-1, is DAGVTQSPTHLIKTRGQQVTLRCSPKSGHDTVSWYQQALGQGPQFIFQYYEEEERQRGNFPDRFSGHQFPNYSSELNVNALLLGDSALYLCASSFSRLKQGNAFFGQGTRLTVV.

The chain combines TRBV7-8 with TRBJ1-5, with no clear D. The CDR3 runs 15 residues. V was cut by 1 base and J by 5 bases, with 12 bases left in between. Germline CDR1 and CDR2: SGHVS and FQNEAQ. CDR3 protein: CASSLVEGADQPQHF. Written as DNA, the CDR3 is TGTGCCAGCAGCTTAGTGGAGGGCGCAGATCAGCCCCAGCATTTT. The full variable domain, completed using reference TRBV7-8 and TRBJ1-5, is GAGVSQSPRYKVAKRGQDVALRCDPISGHVSLFWYQQALGQGPEFLTYFQNEAQLDKSGLPSDRFFAERPEGSVSTLKIQRTQQEDSAVYLCASSLVEGADQPQHFGDGTRLSIL.

J is TRBJ2-4 and V is TRBV2; 8 bases match TRBD1. There are 14 residues in the CDR3. Germline V gene lookup returns CDR1 SNHLY and CDR2 FYNNEI. After removal of 3 bases from V and 6 bases from J, the junction contained 4 bases not matched to a gene. The CDR3 sequence: CASSEQGAANIQYF. CDR3 nucleotide sequence: TGTGCCAGCAGTGAGCAGGGGGCTGCAAACATTCAGTACTTC. Full variable domain (missing parts from reference TRBV2 and TRBJ2-4): EPEVTQTPSHQVTQMGQEVILRCVPISNHLYFYWYRQILGQKVEFLVSFYNNEISEKSEIFDDQFSVERPDGSNFTLKIRSTKLEDSAMYFCASSEQGAANIQYFGAGTRLSVL.

The chain couples TRBV10-2 to TRBJ1-5, with D unclear. Germline loops: CDR1 WSHSY, CDR2 SAAADI. The CDR3 covers 15 residues. Trimming cost V 3 bases and J 7 bases, with 16 bases left between them. Here the CDR3 reads CASSDLEGRGQPQHF. CDR3 nucleotide sequence: TGCGCCAGCAGTGATTTAGAGGGCAGAGGACAGCCCCAGCATTTT.

The chain recombines TRBV19 with TRBJ2-5; 14 bases agree with TRBD2. V trimming: 4 bases; J trimming: 5 bases; junction bases outside the gene matches: 3. Germline CDR1 LNHDA, CDR2 SQIVND (reference sequence). The CDR3 length is 15 residues. In DNA form, the CDR3 reads TGTGCCAGTAGTACCGGGACTAGCGGGGGTGAGACCCAGTACTTC. The encoded protein is CASSTGTSGGETQYF. The entire variable domain, with the rest obtained from reference TRBV19 and TRBJ2-5, is as follows: DGGITQSPKYLFRKEGQNVTLSCEQNLNHDAMYWYRQDPGQGLRLIYYSQIVNDFQKGDIAEGYSVSREKKESFPLTVTSAQKNPTAFYLCASSTGTSGGETQYFGPGTRLLVL.

J is TRBJ1-1 and V is TRBV7-9; the D gene is possibly TRBD1 (6 bases). Germline V gives CDR1 SEHNR, CDR2 FQNEAQ (reference sequence). This CDR3 comprises 15 residues. The V end was cut by 5 bases, the J end by 3 bases, with 16 bases between. The CDR3 protein is CASSHDRHRDTEAFF. CDR3 bases: TGTGCCAGCAGCCACGACAGGCACCGGGACACTGAAGCTTTCTTT.

This clone has only one observation. This rearrangement joins TRBV5-5 to TRBJ2-2, with D possibly TRBD2 on 5 matching bases. CDR1 and CDR2 from the germline V gene are SGHKS and YYEKEE (reference sequence). The CDR3 is 14 residues long. The V end was cut by 3 bases, the J end by 2 bases, with 8 bases between. In DNA, the CDR3 is TGTGCCAGCAGCTATAGCGTTAACACCGGGGAGCTGTTTTTT. This translates into CASSYSVNTGELFF.

This clone was observed a few times. The chain is built from TRBV9 and TRBJ1-1, with 11 bases fitting TRBD1. CDR3 length: 15 residues. Looked up from germline, CDR1 is SGDLS and CDR2 is YYNGEE. The ends lost 0 bases at V and 4 bases at J; junction bases unmatched: 2. CDR3 DNA sequence: TGTGCCAGCAGCGTAGTTGGGACAGGGGGCACTGAAGCTTTCTTT. It codes for CASSVVGTGGTEAFF.

CDR3 DNA: TGTGCCATCAGTGAATCCCGGGTGAATTCACCCCTCCACTTT. It codes for CAISESRVNSPLHF. The rearrangement joins TRBV10-3 to TRBJ1-6; no clear D gene. Trimming removed 3 bases at V and 7 bases at J, with 10 bases between. This CDR3 has 14 residues. In germline, CDR1 is ENHRY, CDR2 SYGVKD.

The chain carries TRBV7-2 and TRBJ1-2; TRBD1 matches 8 bases. Germline V CDR1 and CDR2: SGHTA, FQGNSA. The CDR3 runs 16 residues. V gave up 5 bases and J gave up 8 bases; unmatched junction bases: 16. CDR3 protein: CASSPAAIDRGGGYTF. Here the CDR3 DNA reads TGTGCCAGCAGCCCCGCGGCCATTGACAGGGGAGGCGGCTACACCTTC.

The chain joins TRBV25-1 to TRBJ2-5, with D possibly being TRBD1 (6 bases). Germline V gene lookup returns CDR1 MGHDK and CDR2 SYGVNS. Trimming removed 2 bases at V and 5 bases at J, with 12 bases between. There are 14 residues in the CDR3. In DNA, the CDR3 is TGTGCCAGCAGTGAACCACAGGGCACCGAGACCCAGTACTTC. Translating it yields CASSEPQGTETQYF.

CDR3 DNA: TGTGCCAGCAGCTTAGAGGCGGGGTTCACAGATACGCAGTATTTT. Translation gives CASSLEAGFTDTQYF. The chain carries TRBV7-9 and TRBJ2-3; weak D call: TRBD2 (6 bases). The CDR3 totals 15 residues. V was shortened by 1 base and J by 2 bases, with 10 bases between the two germline ends. CDR1 and CDR2 from the germline V gene are SEHNR and FQNEAQ (reference sequence).

V and J are TRBV5-4 and TRBJ2-5; 8 bases map to TRBD2. The CDR3 spans 15 residues. V lost 4 bases to trimming and J lost 1 base; unmatched junction nucleotides: 6. The germline CDR1 and CDR2 sequences are SGHNT and YYREEE (reference sequence). CDR3 in amino acids: CASSQTAGVQETQYF. The CDR3 bases are TGTGCCAGCAGCCAGACAGCGGGGGTCCAAGAGACCCAGTACTTC. The full variable domain, completed using reference TRBV5-4 and TRBJ2-5, is ETGVTQSPTHLIKTRGQQVTLRCSSQSGHNTVSWYQQALGQGPQFIFQYYREEENGRGNFPPRFSGLQFPNYSSELNVNALELDDSALYLCASSQTAGVQETQYFGPGTRLLVL.

The V and J genes are TRBV19 and TRBJ1-3; a weak D match, TRBD1 (6 bases). From germline, CDR1 is LNHDA and CDR2 SQIVND (reference sequence). This CDR3 has 17 amino acids. V was cut by 0 bases and J by 0 bases, with 12 bases left in between. The CDR3 DNA follows: TGTGCCAGTAGTATAGACCACTTGACAGGCTCTGGAAACACCATATATTTT. Translated, it gives CASSIDHLTGSGNTIYF. Looking up the rest from reference TRBV19 and TRBJ1-3 gives the full variable domain: DGGITQSPKYLFRKEGQNVTLSCEQNLNHDAMYWYRQDPGQGLRLIYYSQIVNDFQKGDIAEGYSVSREKKESFPLTVTSAQKNPTAFYLCASSIDHLTGSGNTIYFGEGSWLTVV.

This sequence joins TRBV5-1 and TRBJ2-3, with TRBD1 as a possible D gene (6 bases). The CDR3 is 14 amino acids. Germline V gene sequence: CDR1 SGHRS, CDR2 YFSETQ. The V and J ends lost 7 bases and 4 bases respectively, with 16 bases between them. CDR3 nucleotide sequence: TGCGCCAGCTTCGCAGGGGCCGTGTCAGATACGCAGTATTTT. This encodes CASFAGAVSDTQYF.

This rearrangement joins TRBV6-5 to TRBJ2-7; weak D call: TRBD2 (6 bases). V dropped 4 bases and J dropped 7 bases, with 14 bases sitting between them. CDR1 and CDR2 (germline): MNHEY, SVGAGI. The CDR3 has 13 residues. CDR3 coding DNA: TGTGCCAGCAGTTCCTCCTTCGCGGGGGAGCAGTACTTC. Protein: CASSSSFAGEQYF.

The V call is TRBV15, the J call TRBJ2-3; D is ambiguous. The CDR3 has 15 amino acids. V lost 3 bases to trimming and J lost 4 bases, with 14 bases between them. In germline, CDR1 is LNHNV, CDR2 YYDKDF (reference sequence). This chain's CDR3 is CATSSPSRCPDTQYF. The CDR3 DNA is TGTGCCACCAGCAGTCCCTCGCGCTGTCCAGATACGCAGTATTTT.